Below, one TCR beta chain is given with its context. Its specificity is not known. Germline V gives CDR1 SEHNR, CDR2 FQNEAQ (reference sequence). This CDR3 has 15 residues. Trimming took 5 bases from V and 9 from J, leaving 17 bases between them. This record belongs to a study of post-analysis software for immune sequencing data. General study results and limits: TRBV5-6, TRBV5-1 and TRBV20-1 belonged to a set of roughly 5 TRBV segments that were more frequent in patients than controls.

Researchers reported that TCR beta cDNA libraries carried unique molecular identifiers. One entry per CDR3 protein, called by TCRdb with MiXCR from the PCR reads. The table lists hundreds of thousands of distinct CDR3 sequences, around 64% of them singletons. This TCR was recovered from a girl aged 2-10 years with multiple sclerosis. The chain joins TRBV7-9 to TRBJ1-6; tentative D call: TRBD1 (5 bases). The sample comprised blood. This CDR3 reads CASSPTGHVGSPLHF. CDR3 in DNA: TGTGCCAGCAGCCCAACGGGGCACGTGGGTTCACCCCTCCACTTT.